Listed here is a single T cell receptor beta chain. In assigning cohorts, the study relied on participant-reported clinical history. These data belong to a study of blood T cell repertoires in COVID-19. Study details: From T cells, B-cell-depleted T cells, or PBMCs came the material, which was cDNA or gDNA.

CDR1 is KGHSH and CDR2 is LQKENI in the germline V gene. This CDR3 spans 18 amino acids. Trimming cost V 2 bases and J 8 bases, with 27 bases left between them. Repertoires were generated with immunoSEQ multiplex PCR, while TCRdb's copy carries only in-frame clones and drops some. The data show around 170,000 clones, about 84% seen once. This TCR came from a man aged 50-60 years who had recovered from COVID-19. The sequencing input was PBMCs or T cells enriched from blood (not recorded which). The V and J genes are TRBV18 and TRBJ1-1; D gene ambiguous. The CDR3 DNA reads TGTGCCAGCTCACCATATATCAGTCGTTGGTACTTGAGGGAAGAAGCTTTCTTT. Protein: CASSPYISRWYLREEAFF.